Presented here are 28 T cell receptor beta chains from one specimen sequenced in a study of regulatory T cells in long-lasting Graves disease. Time point described: persistent/refractory GD, antithyroid drugs over 5 years with positive TRAb. From RNA extracted from PBMCs, the TCR library was made. Sequencing libraries for TCR beta were prepared with iRepertoire HTBI primers and Arm-PCR of CDR3 regions. One entry per CDR3 protein, called by TCRdb with MiXCR from the multiplex PCR reads. The sample consists of 400,000 to 600,000 distinct CDR3 sequences, about a fifth of them appearing once. This specimen consisted of peripheral blood mononuclear cells (PBMCs), obtained when the disease was refractory, from a patient treated with antithyroid drugs. These receptors were taken from a female donor with Graves disease.

This clonotype was seen once. The chain is built from TRBV20-1 and TRBJ2-5; D remains unclear. Per the germline V gene, CDR1 is DFQATT and CDR2 is SNEGSKA (reference sequence). V lost 1 base, J lost 5 bases, and 8 bases lay in between. CDR3 length: 12 amino acids. CDR3 loop: CSARVPSETQYF. The CDR3 bases are TGCAGTGCTAGAGTTCCTTCCGAGACCCAGTACTTC.

This clonotype occurred many times. This rearrangement joins TRBV12-3 or TRBV12-4 to TRBJ1-1; 8 bases match TRBD1. V was pared by 2 bases and J by 5 bases, with 7 bases of the junction left unmatched. This CDR3 is built from 15 residues. CDR3 amino acids: CASSLLQGAQTEAFF. The CDR3 DNA is TGTGCCAGCAGTTTATTGCAGGGGGCGCAGACTGAAGCTTTCTTT.

In its sample, this clonotype was seen many times. This rearrangement joins TRBV6-5 to TRBJ2-7, with D unresolved. CDR1 is MNHEY and CDR2 is SVGAGI in the germline V gene. V was trimmed by 0 bases and J by 2 bases, leaving 8 bases between them. The CDR3 loop spans 14 amino acids. DNA for the CDR3: TGTGCCAGCAGTTACTCGTATAGTACCTACGAGCAGTACTTC. Translation gives CASSYSYSTYEQYF.

This clonotype turned up a few times. The CDR3 loop is CSASRTGEAFF. DNA of the CDR3: TGCAGTGCTAGTCGGACAGGGGAAGCTTTCTTT. V gene TRBV20-1 combines with J gene TRBJ1-1, with TRBD1 matching 8 bases. The CDR3 consists of 11 residues. Germline CDR1 DFQATT, CDR2 SNEGSKA (reference sequence). The V segment lost 3 bases and the J segment 8 bases; nucleotides outside the gene matches: 2.

V and J are TRBV3-1 and TRBJ2-5; D is ambiguous. This CDR3 is 14 amino acids long. The germline CDR1 and CDR2 sequences are LGHDT and YNNKEL (reference sequence). V dropped 0 bases and J dropped 5 bases, with 10 bases sitting between them. The CDR3 loop reads CASSQDTGPETQYF. In nucleotides, the CDR3 is TGTGCCAGCAGCCAAGATACCGGGCCGGAGACCCAGTACTTC.

There are many counts of this clonotype. The chain is built from TRBV6-5 and TRBJ2-5; 11 bases match TRBD2. The CDR3 is 14 residues long. Germline trimming cut 4 bases from V and 3 bases from J; bases unmatched to any gene: 1. Germline V CDR1 and CDR2: MNHEY, SVGAGI. This chain's CDR3 is CASSSGLAEETQYF. In DNA form, the CDR3 reads TGTGCCAGCAGTTCGGGACTAGCGGAAGAGACCCAGTACTTC.

The rearrangement uses TRBV29-1 and TRBJ2-7; D not resolved. With 4 bases removed from V and 0 bases from J, the gap between germline ends came to 4 bases. CDR3 length: 11 residues. Germline loops: CDR1 SQVTM, CDR2 ANQGSEA. Written as DNA, the CDR3 is TGCAGCGTTGCGAGCTCCTACGAGCAGTACTTC. Its translation is CSVASSYEQYF.

About this clonotype: At one end, the junction sequence differs from germline, possibly due to a read error. The rearrangement joins TRBV19 to TRBJ2-6; possibly TRBD1 for D (5 bases). CDR3 length equals 16 residues. CDR1 and CDR2 (germline): LNHDA, SQIVND (reference sequence). DNA for the CDR3: TGTGCCAGTAGTTCAAGGACCCGCTCTGGGGCCAGCGTCCTGACTTTC. Protein product: CASSSRTRSGASVLTF.

The rearrangement links TRBV12-3 or TRBV12-4 to TRBJ1-3, with TRBD1 as a possible D gene (5 bases). CDR3 size: 16 residues. V shed 3 bases and J shed 0 bases, with 12 bases lying between them. CDR3 sequence (DNA): TGTGCCAGCAGTTTGGGGGGACCCCACTCTGGAAACACCATATATTTT. Translation gives CASSLGGPHSGNTIYF.

On this clonotype itself: Mismatch with germline at one junction end may stem from a read error. The chain links TRBV6-1 to TRBJ2-5, with D possibly called TRBD1 or TRBD2 (5 bases each). The germline V gene encodes CDR1 MNHNS and CDR2 SASEGT. The CDR3 totals 15 residues. Here the CDR3 DNA reads TGTGCCAGCAGTCCCCTGAGATTGGGGGTGGAGACCCAGCACTTC. This encodes CASSPLRLGVETQHF.

This clonotype has only a few counts. V gene TRBV27 combines with J gene TRBJ1-1; 7 nucleotides align to TRBD1. Losses at the gene ends were 2 bases for V and 2 bases for J; bases not matched to a gene: 11. Germline V CDR1 and CDR2: MNHEY, SMNVEV (reference sequence). The length of the CDR3 is 17 residues. CDR3 bases: TGTGCCAGCAGTTTAGTACCGGTCGGGACAGCTAACACTGAAGCTTTCTTT. Protein product: CASSLVPVGTANTEAFF.

This clonotype showed up many times. The chain joins TRBV28 to TRBJ2-7, with a tentative D call TRBD2 (5 bases). The germline gives CDR1 MDHEN, CDR2 SYDVKM. Trimming shortened V by 2 bases and J by 7 bases, and 15 bases separated the two germline ends. CDR3 size: 14 residues. The CDR3 coding sequence is TGTGCCAGCAGTTTAGTGGGAGAGCCGAGGGAGCAGTACTTC. Translating gives CASSLVGEPREQYF.

The gene calls are TRBV6-1 and TRBJ2-7; 9 positions match TRBD2. The CDR3 spans 14 residues. The J segment lost 3 bases and the V segment lost 7 bases, leaving 7 bases of the junction unmatched. Germline assignment: CDR1 MNHNS and CDR2 SASEGT. CDR3 region: CASKRGSGSYEQYF. The CDR3 region has the DNA TGTGCCAGCAAAAGGGGTAGCGGGAGCTACGAGCAGTACTTC.

This clonotype came up a few times. The rearrangement uses TRBV5-1 and TRBJ2-7, with D perhaps given as TRBD1 or TRBD2 (5 bases each). Trimming shortened V by 4 bases and J by 0 bases, and 11 bases separated the two germline ends. The germline CDR1 and CDR2 sequences are SGHRS and YFSETQ. The CDR3 is 14 amino acids. The CDR3, as DNA: TGCGCCAGCAGCCCCGGGACCCACTCCTACGAGCAGTACTTC. As protein: CASSPGTHSYEQYF. Full variable domain (missing parts from reference TRBV5-1 and TRBJ2-7): KAGVTQTPRYLIKTRGQQVTLSCSPISGHRSVSWYQQTPGQGLQFLFEYFSETQRNKGNFPGRFSGRQFSNSRSEMNVSTLELGDSALYLCASSPGTHSYEQYFGPGTRLTVT.

This clonotype was detected only a few times. In DNA form, the CDR3 reads TGTGCCAGCTCACCGACAGTTAACACCGGGGAGCTGTTTTTT. As protein: CASSPTVNTGELFF. V is TRBV18 and J is TRBJ2-2, with D perhaps matching TRBD1 (5 bases). Trimming left V 3 bases short and J 2 bases short, with 7 bases between. CDR1 is KGHSH, CDR2 LQKENI, per germline. The CDR3 sequence is 14 residues long.

This clonotype showed up many times. The CDR3, as DNA: TGTGCCATCATGCGTGACAGGGGACGGGCAAGCTCTGGGGCCAACGTCCTGACTTTC. This gives the protein CAIMRDRGRASSGANVLTF. The chain employs TRBV10-3 and TRBJ2-6, with TRBD1 matching over 8 bases. Germline V gives CDR1 ENHRY, CDR2 SYGVKD. Trimming removed 7 bases from V and 0 bases from J; junction bases left unmatched: 14. The CDR3 spans 19 residues.

This clonotype came up a few times. The chain recombines TRBV19 with TRBJ1-4, with D hard to call. V lost 7 bases and J 8 bases, leaving 11 bases between the germline ends. The CDR3 is 12 residues long. Germline CDR1 is LNHDA and CDR2 is SQIVND (reference sequence). The DNA of the CDR3 is TGTGCCAGTACTAACCTGGAGGAAAAACTGTTTTTT. Protein: CASTNLEEKLFF.

This clonotype was detected ten times or more. The J gene is TRBJ1-5, the V gene TRBV6-1, with 7 positions matching TRBD1. Per germline, CDR1 MNHNS and CDR2 SASEGT. This CDR3 comprises 14 residues. V gave up 5 bases and J gave up 2 bases; unmatched junction bases: 3. The DNA for the CDR3 is TGTGCCAGCAGTCCTGGACAGGGCAATCAGCCCCAGCATTTT. This translates into CASSPGQGNQPQHF.

V usage is TRBV6-5 and J usage is TRBJ1-5; 7 nucleotides align to TRBD1. This CDR3 has 14 amino acids. Germline CDR1 and CDR2: MNHEY and SVGAGI. The junction had 5 bases not matched to a gene; V was cut back by 4 bases and J by 5 bases. Written as DNA, the CDR3 is TGTGCCAGCAGTTCCCGGGACAGCCATCAGCCCCAGCATTTT. Amino acid sequence: CASSSRDSHQPQHF.

Note on this clonotype: A read error is possible here, since a much larger clone lies one base away. CDR3 protein: CSAKLGSGDLTEALF. CDR3 sequence (DNA): TGCAGTGCTAAGCTTGGCTCAGGGGATTTAACTGAAGCTCTCTTT. The rearrangement uses TRBV20-1 and TRBJ1-1; a possible D gene is TRBD1 (6 bases). The CDR3 is 15 residues long. CDR1 is DFQATT and CDR2 is SNEGSKA in the germline V gene (reference sequence).

This clonotype was seen ten or more times. V and J are TRBV27 and TRBJ2-7; D remains unclear. CDR3 length: 14 residues. In germline, CDR1 is MNHEY, CDR2 SMNVEV (reference sequence). Trimming stripped 6 bases from V and 0 bases from J, with 12 bases between. Here the CDR3 DNA reads TGTGCCAGCAGCCCGACTGCTAGCTCCTACGAGCAGTACTTC. It translates to CASSPTASSYEQYF.

V gene TRBV14 combines with J gene TRBJ2-7, with 7 bases fitting TRBD1. From germline, CDR1 is SGHDN and CDR2 FVKESK. J lost 6 bases, V lost 3 bases, and 8 bases had no gene match. CDR3 size: 14 residues. The CDR3 nucleotides read TGTGCCAGCAGCCACTTCCTAGACAGGGCCGAGCAGTACTTC. This codes for CASSHFLDRAEQYF. The whole variable domain, filled in from reference TRBV14 and TRBJ2-7, reads EAGVTQFPSHSVIEKGQTVTLRCDPISGHDNLYWYRRVMGKEIKFLLHFVKESKQDESGMPNNRFLAERTGGTYSTLKVQPAELEDSGVYFCASSHFLDRAEQYFGPGTRLTVT.

This clonotype was counted a few times. The chain links TRBV19 to TRBJ2-5, with D possibly TRBD2 on 6 matching bases. The V and J ends lost 3 bases and 5 bases respectively, with 16 bases between them. Germline V CDR1 and CDR2: LNHDA, SQIVND (reference sequence). The CDR3 has 15 amino acids. CDR3 in amino acids: CASSIIGRELETQYF. CDR3 sequence (DNA): TGTGCCAGTAGTATTATCGGGAGAGAGTTGGAGACCCAGTACTTC.

In this sample, this clonotype turned up a few times. The chain is built from TRBV20-1 and TRBJ2-2, with D maybe TRBD2 (7 bases). Trimming stripped 6 bases from V and 2 bases from J, with 16 bases between. The CDR3 length is 15 residues. Germline V gene data show CDR1 as DFQATT and CDR2 as SNEGSKA (reference sequence). CDR3 in DNA: TGCAGTGCACAAAGGGGGGGGTCCAACACCGGGGAGCTGTTTTTT. Protein product: CSAQRGGSNTGELFF.

The rearrangement uses TRBV14 and TRBJ1-2, with D tentatively TRBD1 (5 bases). V lost 4 bases and J lost 4, with 19 bases in between. The germline V gene encodes CDR1 SGHDN and CDR2 FVKESK. The CDR3 has 16 amino acids. CDR3 amino acids: CASSPPPGLAPYGYTF. DNA for the CDR3: TGTGCCAGCAGCCCCCCCCCAGGGTTGGCGCCCTATGGCTACACCTTC.

The sample holds many counts of this clonotype. The V call is TRBV30, the J call TRBJ1-2; 7 bases map to TRBD1. In germline, CDR1 is GTSNPN, CDR2 SVGIG (reference sequence). This CDR3 region has 12 residues. The V and J ends lost 3 bases and 6 bases, in that order; junction bases with no gene match: 4. The CDR3 loop is CAWSPGGNGYTF. CDR3 coding DNA: TGTGCCTGGAGCCCAGGGGGGAATGGCTACACCTTC.

This clonotype was counted ten times or more. The chain links TRBV11-2 to TRBJ2-7, with D tentatively TRBD1 (5 bases). The germline CDR1 and CDR2 sequences are SGHAT and FQNNGV. CDR3 size: 12 residues. The V end lost 6 bases, the J end lost 4 bases, and 10 bases lay between the germline ends. The CDR3 nucleotides read TGTGCCAGCAGTGGGGCAGCTTACGAGCAGTACTTC. Translation gives CASSGAAYEQYF.

For this clonotype: A much larger clone lies one base from this, so it may be a read error. The chain joins TRBV7-8 to TRBJ1-1, with 7 bases lining up with TRBD1. Trimming took 5 bases from V and 6 from J; bases not matched to a gene: 12. In germline, CDR1 is SGHVS, CDR2 FQNEAQ. The CDR3 covers 15 residues. The CDR3 DNA sequence: TGTGCCAGCAGCCCCCCACGGGACAGAAACGCTGAAGCTTTCTTT. The encoded protein is CASSPPRDRNAEAFF.